This TCR beta chain was sequenced in a study of blood T cell repertoires in COVID-19. Original processing notes: Quantification of nucleated cells was approximated via reference gene primer amplification. Using immunoSEQ multiplex PCR, the repertoire was profiled, and TCRdb retains in-frame clones only, with some absent. The DNA gave D and trimming, while V, J and clone size come from that table. The sample lists over 45,000 clones, approximately 80% occurring once. Specimen: peripheral blood. This TCR came from a human donor with active or convalescent COVID-19. The donor label of this sample is uncertain.

The CDR3 region is CATRQDSYEQYF. CDR3 DNA sequence: TGTGCCACCCGACAGGACTCCTACGAGCAGTACTTC. J is TRBJ2-7 and V is TRBV28, with D perhaps TRBD1 (6 bases). Germline CDR1 MDHEN, CDR2 SYDVKM. This CDR3 comprises 12 residues. The V gene lost 10 bases and the J gene lost 0 bases, with 10 bases spanning the gap.